One sample yielded the 8 T cell receptor beta chains listed below, sequenced in a study of T cells in Graves' hyperthyroidism and ophthalmopathy. Researchers took RNA transcripts and amplified the TCR beta CDR3 regions from them. During a first-round RT-PCR of the TCR CDR3, the HTBI primer set was used. TCRdb recomputed calls from the multiplex PCR reads with MiXCR, one row per CDR3 protein. The repertoire has 690,000 or so distinct CDR3 sequences, around 20% of them found once; the top ten carry over 15%. The sample taken for sequencing was blood. The receptors come from a woman aged 50 to 60 with Graves' hyperthyroidism that later progressed to Graves' ophthalmopathy.

There are a few counts of this clonotype. The rearrangement links TRBV13 to TRBJ1-1; 9 bases agree with TRBD1. J was trimmed by 3 bases and V by 4 bases; bases with no gene match: 15. Germline V lookup: CDR1 PRHDT, CDR2 FYEKMQ (reference sequence). The CDR3 is made up of 18 amino acids. The CDR3 protein is CASSSQKMNRGRDTEAFF. The CDR3 nucleotides read TGTGCCAGCAGCTCACAAAAAATGAACAGGGGGCGAGACACTGAAGCTTTCTTT.

This clonotype was observed at least ten times. The chain recombines TRBV30 with TRBJ2-2; D might be TRBD1 (5 bases). Germline CDR1 GTSNPN, CDR2 SVGIG (reference sequence). V lost 8 bases to trimming and J lost 4 bases, with 11 bases between them. The CDR3 runs to 12 residues. The CDR3 bases are TGTGCCCGTGCAGGGTCCACCGGGGAGCTGTTTTTT. It yields the protein CARAGSTGELFF.

The chain links TRBV29-1 to TRBJ2-1, with TRBD1 identical over 10 bases. The J segment lost 12 bases and the V segment lost 4 bases, leaving 12 bases of the junction unmatched. The CDR3 length is 14 residues. From germline, CDR1 is SQVTM and CDR2 ANQGSEA. Here the CDR3 reads CSVAETGGRWGQFF. CDR3 bases: TGCAGCGTTGCTGAGACAGGGGGCAGGTGGGGGCAGTTCTTC.

Only a few counts were recorded for this clonotype. The rearrangement uses TRBV29-1 and TRBJ2-5, with 7 nucleotides matching TRBD1. The CDR3 sequence is 13 residues long. Germline CDR1 reads SQVTM; CDR2 reads ANQGSEA. The junction had 7 bases not matched to a gene; V was cut back by 6 bases and J by 3 bases. The CDR3 DNA reads as TGCAGCGTAGGACCGGGGACAGAAGAGACCCAGTACTTC. It codes for CSVGPGTEETQYF.

This clonotype was counted a few times. This chain connects TRBV27 to TRBJ2-1; TRBD2 might be the D (5 bases). Germline V gene lookup returns CDR1 MNHEY and CDR2 SMNVEV (reference sequence). Trimming shortened V by 3 bases and J by 4 bases, and 16 bases separated the two germline ends. This CDR3 has 16 amino acids. The CDR3 nucleotides are TGTGCCAGCAGTTTGAGGGTTTCGGCAGTGTACAATGAGCAGTTCTTC. Residues: CASSLRVSAVYNEQFF.

The chain joins TRBV20-1 to TRBJ1-2; the D is unclear. Looked up from germline, CDR1 is DFQATT and CDR2 is SNEGSKA (reference sequence). This CDR3 contains 11 residues. This chain's CDR3 is CTPGSNYGYTF. The CDR3 DNA is TGCACCCCGGGGAGCAACTATGGCTACACCTTC.

This clonotype was observed a few times. V usage is TRBV6-6 and J usage is TRBJ2-2; maybe TRBD1 (7 bases). The CDR3 covers 16 residues. V shed 2 bases and J shed 3 bases, with 13 bases lying between them. Looked up from germline, CDR1 is MNHNY and CDR2 is SVGAGI (reference sequence). The CDR3 protein is CASSYGGGGDTGELFF. The CDR3 bases are TGTGCCAGCAGTTACGGAGGGGGCGGGGACACCGGGGAGCTGTTTTTT.

The rearrangement uses TRBV6-1 and TRBJ1-3; D not certain. V shed 2 bases and J shed 0 bases, with 11 bases lying between them. The CDR3 length is 16 residues. Germline CDR1 and CDR2: MNHNS and SASEGT. DNA of the CDR3: TGTGCCAGCAGTGAAACGTTGACCTTCTCTGGAAACACCATATATTTT. This codes for CASSETLTFSGNTIYF.